The clone carrying this T cell receptor beta chain was seen many times. The antigen remains unidentified. TCRdb independently ran MiXCR on the reads; one entry per CDR3 protein. Of 490,000 or so distinct CDR3 sequences in the sample, around 11% were seen once. This entry comes from a study of T cell repertoires in cytomegalovirus infection. Study as a whole: From public TCR beta signatures came an indication of both CMV infection and matching HLA type.

Broader study findings: Predominance within the ex vivo response was attributable to HLA-C-restricted CMV-specific TCR beta clonotypes. Totalled public TCR beta family frequency picked out people who carried CMV plus the relevant HLA.

V shed 6 bases and J shed 7 bases, with 16 bases lying between them. The germline V gene encodes CDR1 SGHDN and CDR2 FVKESK. The CDR3 sequence is 14 residues long. Sequenced: PBMCs. This TCR was recovered from a human donor in good health (CMV status not recorded). Some clones in this sample may be carry-over from other donors' samples. V usage is TRBV14 and J usage is TRBJ2-1; D is perhaps TRBD1 (5 bases). The CDR3 region is CASRSQGSGNEQFF. The CDR3 DNA is TGTGCCAGCAGGAGCCAGGGAAGTGGGAATGAGCAGTTCTTC.